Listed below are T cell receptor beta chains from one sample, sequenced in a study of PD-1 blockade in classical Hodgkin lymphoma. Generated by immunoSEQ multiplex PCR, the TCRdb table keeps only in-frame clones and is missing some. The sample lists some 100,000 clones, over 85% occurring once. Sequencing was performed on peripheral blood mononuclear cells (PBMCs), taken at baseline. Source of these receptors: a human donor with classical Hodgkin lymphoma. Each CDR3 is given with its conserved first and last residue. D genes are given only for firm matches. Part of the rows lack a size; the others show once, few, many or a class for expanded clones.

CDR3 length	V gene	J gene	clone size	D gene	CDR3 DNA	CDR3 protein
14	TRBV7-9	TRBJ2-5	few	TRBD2	TGTGCCAGCAGCTTAGGAGCGGGAGGAGAGACCCAGTACTTC	CASSLGAGGETQYF
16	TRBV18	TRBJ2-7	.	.	TGTGCCAGCTCACCACCGGGGTCGGTCACCTTCTACGAGCAGTACTTC	CASSPPGSVTFYEQYF
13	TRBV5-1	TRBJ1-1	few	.	TGCGCCAGCAGCCATACTCAGAACACTGAAGCTTTCTTT	CASSHTQNTEAFF
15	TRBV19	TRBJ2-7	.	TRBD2	TGTGCCAGTAGTATTGTTAGCGGGAGTGGGAACGAGCAGTACTTC	CASSIVSGSGNEQYF
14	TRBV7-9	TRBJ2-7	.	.	TGTGCCAGCAGCTTCGAGGGCCCAGCCTACGAGCAGTACTTC	CASSFEGPAYEQYF
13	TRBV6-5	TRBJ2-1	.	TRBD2	TGTGCCAGCAGTTTAGCGGGAGTGACTAAGCAGTTCTTC	CASSLAGVTKQFF
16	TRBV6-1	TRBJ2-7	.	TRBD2	TGTGCCAGCAGTGATGCTAGCGGGAGGTTTTCCTACGAGCAGTACTTC	CASSDASGRFSYEQYF
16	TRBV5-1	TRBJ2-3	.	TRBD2	TGCGCCAGCAGCTTAAAGCGGGAGTTGCGCACAGATACGCAGTATTTT	CASSLKRELRTDTQYF
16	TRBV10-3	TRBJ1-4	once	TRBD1	TGTGCCATCAGTGAGGACCCGACAGGGGGTAATGAAAAACTGTTTTTT	CAISEDPTGGNEKLFF
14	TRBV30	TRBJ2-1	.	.	TGTGCCCTGCAAACTAAACGGTCCTACAATGAGCAGTTCTTC	CALQTKRSYNEQFF
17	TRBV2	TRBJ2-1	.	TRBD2	TGTGCCAGCAGTGAACTAGCGGGAGAAGTTTCCTACAATGAGCAGTTCTTC	CASSELAGEVSYNEQFF
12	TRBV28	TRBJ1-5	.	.	TGTGCCAGCAGTTTCAGGAATCAGCCCCAGCATTTT	CASSFRNQPQHF
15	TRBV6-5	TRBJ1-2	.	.	TGTGCCAGCAGTTACTCGAGAGGCCCTAACTATGGCTACACCTTC	CASSYSRGPNYGYTF
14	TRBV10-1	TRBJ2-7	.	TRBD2	TGCGCCAGCAGCGAACTAGCGGGAGCCTACGAGCAGTACTTC	CASSELAGAYEQYF
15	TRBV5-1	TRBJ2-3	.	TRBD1	TGCGCCAGCAAGCCAGACAGGGGGCCCACAGATACGCAGTATTTT	CASKPDRGPTDTQYF
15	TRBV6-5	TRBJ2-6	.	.	TGTGCCAGCAGTTCCCAGGGATCTGGGGCCAACGTCCTGACTTTC	CASSSQGSGANVLTF
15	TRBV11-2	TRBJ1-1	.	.	TGTGCCAGCAGCTCTCATGCAACTGGGGCCACTGAAGCTTTCTTT	CASSSHATGATEAFF
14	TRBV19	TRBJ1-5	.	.	TGTGCCAGTAGTTCGGGGCGAAGCAATCAGCCCCAGCATTTT	CASSSGRSNQPQHF
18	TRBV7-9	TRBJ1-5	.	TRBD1	TGTGCCAGCAGCCCCGGGACAGCCGGGGGGGAATCAAGTCAGCCCCAGCATTTT	CASSPGTAGGESSQPQHF
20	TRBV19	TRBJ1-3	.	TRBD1	TGTGCCAGTAGTATTCGTCCGGACAGGCTGGGGGATAGCTCTGGAAACACCATATATTTT	CASSIRPDRLGDSSGNTIYF
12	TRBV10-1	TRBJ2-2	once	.	TGCGCCAGCTCGGGGGACACCGGGGAGCTGTTTTTT	CASSGDTGELFF
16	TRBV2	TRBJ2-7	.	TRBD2	TGTGCCAGCAGGACTCCGATGTTAGCGGGGGACTACGAGCAGTACTTC	CASRTPMLAGDYEQYF
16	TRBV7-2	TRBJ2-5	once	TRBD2	TGTGCCAGCAGCTTAGGACTAGCGGCGTACCAAGAGACCCAGTACTTC	CASSLGLAAYQETQYF
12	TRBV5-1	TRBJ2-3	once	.	TGCGCCAGCAGCCCGCCGGCAGATACGCAGTATTTT	CASSPPADTQYF
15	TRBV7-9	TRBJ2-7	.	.	TGTGCCAGCAGTCCCCTACAGGGTCCTATCTACGAGCAGTACTTC	CASSPLQGPIYEQYF
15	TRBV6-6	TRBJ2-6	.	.	TGTGCCAGCAGTTACTCAGGGTCAGGGGCCAACGTCCTGACTTTC	CASSYSGSGANVLTF
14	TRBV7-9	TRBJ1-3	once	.	TGTGCCAGCAGCTTAGTCGACTCTGGAAACACCATATATTTT	CASSLVDSGNTIYF
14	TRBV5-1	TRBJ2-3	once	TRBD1	TGCGCCAGCAGCTTTATTGACAGGGCAGATACGCAGTATTTT	CASSFIDRADTQYF
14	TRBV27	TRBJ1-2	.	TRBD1	TGTGCCAGCCGGCACCGGGACAGCTTCTATGGCTACACCTTC	CASRHRDSFYGYTF
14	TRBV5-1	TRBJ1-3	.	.	TGCGCCAGCAGCTCCGGATTAATAGGAAACACCATATATTTT	CASSSGLIGNTIYF
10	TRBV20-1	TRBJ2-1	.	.	TGCAGTGCTACCCGTCAACAACAGTTCTTC	CSATRQQQFF
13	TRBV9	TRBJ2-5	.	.	TGTGCCAGCAGCGTAGGCTTTCCCGAGACCCAGTACTTC	CASSVGFPETQYF
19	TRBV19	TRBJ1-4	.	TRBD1	TGTGCCAGTAGTATAGACCGCAACAGGGGGGGAAGGACTAATGAAAAACTGTTTTTT	CASSIDRNRGGRTNEKLFF
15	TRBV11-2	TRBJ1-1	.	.	TGTGCCAGCAGCTTAGTTCTCGGCGCGGGCACTGAAGCTTTCTTT	CASSLVLGAGTEAFF
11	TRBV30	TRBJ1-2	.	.	TGTGCCTCGGAGCGGGGCTATGGCTACACCTTC	CASERGYGYTF
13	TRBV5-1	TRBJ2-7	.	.	TGCGCCAGCAGCTTGCAGGGGCGATACGAGCAGTACTTC	CASSLQGRYEQYF
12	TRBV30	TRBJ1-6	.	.	TGTGCCTGTTCGCAGGGCAATTCACCCCTCCACTTT	CACSQGNSPLHF
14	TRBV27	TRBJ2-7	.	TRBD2	TGTGCCAGCAGTTTTCTGGCGGGAGAACGCGAGCAGTACTTC	CASSFLAGEREQYF
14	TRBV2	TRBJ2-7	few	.	TGTGCCAGCAGATCTGACTCGCGTTCCTACGAGCAGTACTTC	CASRSDSRSYEQYF
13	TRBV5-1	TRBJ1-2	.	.	TGCGCCAGCAGCTTCGACAGGAACTATGGCTACACCTTC	CASSFDRNYGYTF
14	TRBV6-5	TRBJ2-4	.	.	TGTGCCAGCAGTTACGGACAGGGCGGGGGGAGAAAGTACTTC	CASSYGQGGGRKYF
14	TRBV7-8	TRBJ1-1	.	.	TGTGCCAGCAGCTTAGCAGGAGGGCACACTGAAGCTTTCTTT	CASSLAGGHTEAFF